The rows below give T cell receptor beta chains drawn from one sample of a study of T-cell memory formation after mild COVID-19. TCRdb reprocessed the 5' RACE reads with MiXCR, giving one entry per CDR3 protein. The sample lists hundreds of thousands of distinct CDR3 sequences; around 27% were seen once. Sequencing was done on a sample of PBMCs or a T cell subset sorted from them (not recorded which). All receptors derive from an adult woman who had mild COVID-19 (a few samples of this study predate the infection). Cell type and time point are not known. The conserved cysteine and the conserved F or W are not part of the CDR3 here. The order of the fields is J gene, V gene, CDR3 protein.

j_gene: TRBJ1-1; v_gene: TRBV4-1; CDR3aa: ASSQEGQGSYGTEAF
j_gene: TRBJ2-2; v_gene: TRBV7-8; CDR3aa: ASSQAGTSGYTGELF
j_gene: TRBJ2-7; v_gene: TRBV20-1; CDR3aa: SATLSGTTYEQY
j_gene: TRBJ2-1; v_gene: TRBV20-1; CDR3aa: SAPQGYEQF
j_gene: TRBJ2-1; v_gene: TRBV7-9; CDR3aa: ASSPGPGNYNEQF
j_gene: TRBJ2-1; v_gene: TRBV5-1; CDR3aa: ASQTGDGSYNEQF
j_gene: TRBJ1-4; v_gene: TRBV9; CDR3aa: ASSVSQGATNEKLF
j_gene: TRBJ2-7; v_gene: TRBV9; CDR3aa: ASSVVGQGSYEQY
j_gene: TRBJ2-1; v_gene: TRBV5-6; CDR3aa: ASSWGTSMAANEQF
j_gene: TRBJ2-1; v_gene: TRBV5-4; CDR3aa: ASSLAARNEQF
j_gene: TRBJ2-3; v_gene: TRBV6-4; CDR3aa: ASSDSKRGGPDTQY
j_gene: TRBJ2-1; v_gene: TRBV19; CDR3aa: ASRPGLALNEQF
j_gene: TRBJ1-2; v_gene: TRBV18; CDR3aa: ASSSSGTFYT
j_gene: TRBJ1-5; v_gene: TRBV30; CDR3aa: AWSQLVGDQPQH
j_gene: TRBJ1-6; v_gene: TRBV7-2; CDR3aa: ASSSGVYSPLH
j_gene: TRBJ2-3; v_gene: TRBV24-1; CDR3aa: ATSDLDSRFRDTQY
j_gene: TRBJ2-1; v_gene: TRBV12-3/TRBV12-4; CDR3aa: ASSFFPSSYNEQF
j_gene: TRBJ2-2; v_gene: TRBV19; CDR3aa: ASSIPGLAGNTGELF
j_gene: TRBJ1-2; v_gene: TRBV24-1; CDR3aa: ATSDLRSGGYGYT
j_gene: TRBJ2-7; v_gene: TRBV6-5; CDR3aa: ASGEIAGSSYEQY
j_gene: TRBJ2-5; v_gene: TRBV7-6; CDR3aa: ASSLSGTEMGETQY
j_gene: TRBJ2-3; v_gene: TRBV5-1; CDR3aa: ASSRQDTQY
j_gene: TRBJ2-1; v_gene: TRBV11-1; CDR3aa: ASSFRGTSVYNEQF
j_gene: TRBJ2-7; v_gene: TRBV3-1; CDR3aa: ASSQVGEQY
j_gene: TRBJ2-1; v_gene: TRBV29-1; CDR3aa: SVADYPEEI